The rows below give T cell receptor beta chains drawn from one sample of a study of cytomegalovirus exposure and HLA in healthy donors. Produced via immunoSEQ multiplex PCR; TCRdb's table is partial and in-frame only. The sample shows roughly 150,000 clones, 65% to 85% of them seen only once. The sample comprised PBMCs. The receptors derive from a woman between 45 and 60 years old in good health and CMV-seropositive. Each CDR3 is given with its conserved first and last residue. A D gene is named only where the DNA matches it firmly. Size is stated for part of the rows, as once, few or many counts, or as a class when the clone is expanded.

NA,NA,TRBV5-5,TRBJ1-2,CASSPDSTNYGYTF,TGTGCCAGCAGCCCGGACAGCACTAACTATGGCTACACCTTC
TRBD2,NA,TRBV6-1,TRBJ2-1,CASHLTSGVYEQFF,TGTGCCAGCCACCTGACTAGCGGGGTTTATGAGCAGTTCTTC
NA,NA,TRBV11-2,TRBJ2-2,CASSLNGAPGELFF,TGTGCCAGCAGCTTAAATGGGGCCCCTGGGGAGCTGTTTTTT
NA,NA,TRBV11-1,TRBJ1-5,CASSSSFGQPQHF,TGTGCCAGCAGTTCATCCTTCGGGCAGCCCCAGCATTTT
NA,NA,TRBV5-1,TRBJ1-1,CASSIQENTEAFF,TGCGCCAGCAGCATACAGGAGAACACTGAAGCTTTCTTT
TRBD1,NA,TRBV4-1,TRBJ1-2,CASSQGSGGAGNGYTF,TGCGCCAGCAGCCAAGGTTCAGGGGGCGCGGGTAATGGCTACACCTTC
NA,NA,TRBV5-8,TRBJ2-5,CASNIGQTSSRETQYF,TGTGCCAGCAACATCGGACAAACTTCCAGCAGGGAGACCCAGTACTTC
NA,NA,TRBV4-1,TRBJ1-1,CASSLRDSSEAFF,TGCGCCAGCAGCCTACGGGACTCTAGTGAAGCTTTCTTT
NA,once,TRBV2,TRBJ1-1,CASSWLETNTEAFF,TGTGCCAGCAGCTGGCTAGAGACGAACACTGAAGCTTTCTTT
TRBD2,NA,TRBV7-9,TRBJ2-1,CASSLMGLAEYNEQFF,TGTGCCAGCAGCTTAATGGGACTAGCTGAGTACAATGAGCAGTTCTTC
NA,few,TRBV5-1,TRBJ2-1,CASSLDSSYNEQFF,TGCGCCAGCAGCTTGGACAGCTCCTACAATGAGCAGTTCTTC
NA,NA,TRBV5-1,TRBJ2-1,CASSFPLGGRRSYNEQFF,TGCGCCAGCAGCTTCCCCCTCGGGGGGCGCCGCTCCTACAATGAGCAGTTCTTC
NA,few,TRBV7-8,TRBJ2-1,CASSQRLRNEQFF,TGTGCCAGCAGCCAGAGGTTAAGGAATGAGCAGTTCTTC
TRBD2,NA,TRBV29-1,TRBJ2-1,CSASVSAGGAHNEQFF,TGCAGCGCGTCCGTCTCAGCGGGGGGCGCCCACAATGAGCAGTTCTTC
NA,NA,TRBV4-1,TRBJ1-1,CASSRRYGGGLEKTEAFF,TGCGCCAGCAGCCGCCGATACGGGGGGGGTTTGGAGAAAACTGAAGCTTTCTTT
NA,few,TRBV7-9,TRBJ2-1,CASSRTGEQFF,TGTGCCAGCAGCAGAACAGGTGAGCAGTTCTTC
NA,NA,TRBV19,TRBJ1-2,CASSPSRDLGGYTF,TGTGCCAGTAGTCCTTCGCGGGATCTAGGGGGCTACACCTTC
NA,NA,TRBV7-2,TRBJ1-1,CASSLGLQGTEAFF,TGTGCCAGCAGCTTAGGGCTACAGGGTACTGAAGCTTTCTTT
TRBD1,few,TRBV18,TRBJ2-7,CASSSYPGQSYEQYF,TGTGCCAGCTCATCTTACCCGGGACAGTCCTACGAGCAGTACTTC
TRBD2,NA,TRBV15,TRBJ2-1,CATSSLAGEHNEQFF,TGTGCCACCAGCAGCCTAGCGGGGGAACACAATGAGCAGTTCTTC
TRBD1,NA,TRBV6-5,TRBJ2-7,CASSTGTEAYEQYF,TGTGCCAGCAGCACCGGGACAGAGGCCTACGAGCAGTACTTC
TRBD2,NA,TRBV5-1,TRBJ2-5,CASSLAAGEETQYF,TGCGCCAGCAGCTTGGCGGCGGGGGAAGAGACCCAGTACTTC
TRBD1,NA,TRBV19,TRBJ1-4,CASRLPGQVNEKLFF,TGTGCCAGTAGACTCCCGGGACAGGTTAATGAAAAACTGTTTTTT
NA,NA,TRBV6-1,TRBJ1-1,CASSRRTETTEAFF,TGTGCCAGCAGTCGCCGGACAGAAACGACTGAAGCTTTCTTT
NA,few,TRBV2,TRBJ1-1,CASSEITEAFF,TGTGCCAGCAGTGAAATAACTGAAGCTTTCTTT
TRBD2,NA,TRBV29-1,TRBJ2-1,CSASGTSGGPGEQFF,TGCAGCGCCTCAGGGACTAGCGGGGGCCCGGGTGAGCAGTTCTTC
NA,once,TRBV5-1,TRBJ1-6,CASRSDNSPLHF,TGCGCCAGCAGGTCGGATAATTCACCCCTCCACTTT
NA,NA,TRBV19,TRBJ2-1,CASRGAEAGVRDEQFF,TGTGCCAGCCGGGGGGCCGAGGCGGGGGTTCGGGATGAGCAGTTCTTC
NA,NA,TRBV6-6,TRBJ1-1,CASSSEAFF,TGTGCCAGCAGTTCAGAAGCTTTCTTT
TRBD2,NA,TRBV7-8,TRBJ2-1,CASSPGKRAGGNNEQFF,TGTGCCAGCAGCCCCGGGAAACGAGCGGGGGGGAACAATGAGCAGTTCTTC
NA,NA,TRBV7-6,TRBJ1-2,CASSLGAKADVYGYTF,TGTGCCAGCAGCTTAGGAGCGAAGGCAGACGTCTATGGCTACACCTTC
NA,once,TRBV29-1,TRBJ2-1,CSAGTSEQFF,TGCAGCGCTGGGACATCCGAGCAGTTCTTC
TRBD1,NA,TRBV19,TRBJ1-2,CASSPRSGTGDLYYGYTF,TGTGCCAGTAGTCCGCGCTCCGGGACAGGGGATCTTTACTATGGCTACACCTTC